This T cell receptor beta chain stems from a study of response to subunit inactivated influenza vaccine. Study-wide results and caveats: The authors put forward the suggestion that each seasonal influenza vaccination may bring in only a limited number of new T cells.

This clonotype turned up a few times. Its matching antigen is unknown. Trimming left V 6 bases short and J 4 bases short, with 19 bases between. CDR1 SQVTM and CDR2 ANQGSEA come from the germline V gene. The CDR3 contains 14 residues. TCRdb processed the RT-PCR reads anew with MiXCR; each CDR3 protein has one entry. The sample has about 780,000 distinct CDR3 sequences; approximately 17% are singletons. The sample here was PBMCs from blood, taken 4 to 6 days after vaccination. The J gene is TRBJ2-7, the V gene TRBV29-1, with D perhaps TRBD2 (7 bases). This receptor was identified in a man aged 50-60 years who received an inactivated influenza vaccine. CDR3 residues: CSVYVGGGGYEQYF. CDR3 in DNA: TGCAGCGTCTATGTTGGAGGGGGGGGGTACGAGCAGTACTTC.